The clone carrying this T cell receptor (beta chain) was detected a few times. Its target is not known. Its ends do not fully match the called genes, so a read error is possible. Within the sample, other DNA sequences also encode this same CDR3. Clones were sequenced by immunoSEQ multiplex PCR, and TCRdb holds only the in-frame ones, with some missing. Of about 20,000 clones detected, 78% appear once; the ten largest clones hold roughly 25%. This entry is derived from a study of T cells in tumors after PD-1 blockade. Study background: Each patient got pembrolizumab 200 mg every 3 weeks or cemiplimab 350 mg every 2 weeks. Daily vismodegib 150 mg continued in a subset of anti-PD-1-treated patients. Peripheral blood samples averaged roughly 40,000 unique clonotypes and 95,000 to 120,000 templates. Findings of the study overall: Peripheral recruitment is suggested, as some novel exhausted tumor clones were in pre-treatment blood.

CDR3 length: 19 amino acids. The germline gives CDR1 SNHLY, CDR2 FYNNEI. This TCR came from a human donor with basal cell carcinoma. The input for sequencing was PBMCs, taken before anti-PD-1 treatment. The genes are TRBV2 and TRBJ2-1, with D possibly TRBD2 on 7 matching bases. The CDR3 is CACSYGGARVGSSYNEQFF. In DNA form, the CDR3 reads TGTGCCTGCAGTTATGGGGGGGCGCGGGTGGGGAGCTCCTACAATGAGCAGTTCTTC.